The 11 T cell receptor beta chains below come from one sample, sequenced in a study of T cell responses to AZD1222 COVID-19 vaccine. Repertoires were generated with immunoSEQ multiplex PCR, while TCRdb's copy carries only in-frame clones and drops some. The repertoire holds approximately 150,000 clones, with just under 95% as singletons. Sample: peripheral blood, taken on day 0 of AZD1222 vaccination. The source of these receptors is an adult in good health.

In DNA, the CDR3 is TGTGCCAGCAGTCCGCGCCAGGTAGCCAATGAGCAGTTCTTC. Protein product: CASSPRQVANEQFF. This chain connects TRBV27 to TRBJ2-1, with unresolved D. V lost 5 bases and J lost 6, with 14 bases in between. The CDR3 sequence is 14 residues long. CDR1 MNHEY and CDR2 SMNVEV come from the germline V gene (reference sequence).

This chain connects TRBV11-3 to TRBJ2-6, with D tentatively TRBD2 (7 bases). Trimming took off 3 bases at V and 0 bases at J, with 9 bases between the two ends. Germline-derived CDR1 and CDR2 are SGHNT and YENEEA. CDR3 size: 16 residues. For the CDR3, the DNA is TGTGCCAGCAGCTTGGGGGGGCGCTCTGGGGCCAACGTCCTGACTTTC. This gives the protein CASSLGGRSGANVLTF.

This clone was seen more than once but under ten times. This chain joins TRBV10-3 and TRBJ2-7; D remains ambiguous. This CDR3 contains 15 residues. Per the germline V gene, CDR1 is ENHRY and CDR2 is SYGVKD. Between the trimmed V and J ends, which lost 6 bases and 0 bases, there was a span of 15 bases. CDR3 amino acids: CAISSAASSSYEQYF. The CDR3 DNA follows: TGTGCCATCAGCTCCGCAGCTTCCAGCTCCTACGAGCAGTACTTC.

V and J are TRBV29-1 and TRBJ1-2, with 10 bases lining up with TRBD1. The junction had 8 bases not matched to a gene; V was cut back by 6 bases and J by 7 bases. The length of the CDR3 is 13 residues. From germline, CDR1 is SQVTM and CDR2 ANQGSEA. The CDR3 loop is CSVPGQGVAGYTF. The CDR3 nucleotides read TGCAGCGTGCCCGGACAGGGGGTCGCTGGCTACACCTTC.

The chain uses TRBV2 and TRBJ1-2; maybe TRBD1 (6 bases). CDR1 SNHLY and CDR2 FYNNEI come from the germline V gene. The CDR3 runs 13 residues. V dropped 8 bases and J dropped 5 bases, with 15 bases sitting between them. The CDR3 is CASSRGARYGYTF. The CDR3 DNA reads TGTGCCAGCTCCCGGGGGGCGCGGTATGGCTACACCTTC. The full variable domain, completed using reference TRBV2 and TRBJ1-2, is EPEVTQTPSHQVTQMGQEVILRCVPISNHLYFYWYRQILGQKVEFLVSFYNNEISEKSEIFDDQFSVERPDGSNFTLKIRSTKLEDSAMYFCASSRGARYGYTFGSGTRLTVV.

The V and J genes are TRBV6-5 and TRBJ1-1, with D tentatively TRBD1 (5 bases). CDR1 and CDR2 from the germline V gene are MNHEY and SVGAGI. Trimming shortened V by 6 bases and J by 7 bases, and 15 bases separated the two germline ends. The CDR3 totals 13 residues. The CDR3 DNA is TGTGCCAGCAGAATAACCGGGACCGATGAAGCTTTCTTT. Its protein is CASRITGTDEAFF.

The V call is TRBV10-3, the J call TRBJ2-7, with 8 bases lining up with TRBD2. Per the germline V gene, CDR1 is ENHRY and CDR2 is SYGVKD. The CDR3 contains 15 residues. V shed 0 bases and J 6 bases; nucleotides not matched to a gene: 7. The CDR3: CAISESTREAAEQYF. The CDR3 coding sequence is TGTGCCATCAGTGAGTCAACGCGGGAGGCCGCCGAGCAGTACTTC.

The chain recombines TRBV6-5 with TRBJ1-4; no firm D call. Germline loops: CDR1 MNHEY, CDR2 SVGAGI. This CDR3 comprises 13 residues. Trimming cost V 11 bases and J 0 bases, with 10 bases left between them. CDR3 in amino acids: CALRGTTNEKLFF. CDR3 nucleotide sequence: TGTGCCTTGCGAGGGACAACTAATGAAAAACTGTTTTTT.

The genes are TRBV6-2 or TRBV6-3 and TRBJ1-2, with no clear D. This CDR3 is built from 13 residues. Per the germline V gene, CDR1 is MNHEY and CDR2 is SVGEGT. V lost 2 bases, J lost 4 bases, and 8 bases lay in between. The CDR3 bases are TGTGCCAGCAGTTACGGGCAGTTCTATGGCTACACCTTC. Its translation is CASSYGQFYGYTF.

The rearrangement uses TRBV19 and TRBJ1-4; D is uncertain. Trimming removed 5 bases from V and 4 bases from J, with 11 bases in between. The germline V gene has CDR1 LNHDA and CDR2 SQIVND (reference sequence). This CDR3 has 14 residues. The CDR3 reads CASSRRVLNEKLFF. The CDR3 DNA is TGTGCCAGTAGTCGTCGTGTACTTAATGAAAAACTGTTTTTT.

The V and J genes are TRBV29-1 and TRBJ2-7, with D possibly TRBD1 on 5 matching bases. CDR1 and CDR2 from the germline V gene are SQVTM and ANQGSEA. V was pared by 5 bases and J by 4 bases, with 18 bases between. The CDR3 covers 14 residues. CDR3 protein: CSVRFSQGMYEQYF. CDR3 bases: TGCAGCGTTCGCTTCTCCCAGGGAATGTACGAGCAGTACTTC.